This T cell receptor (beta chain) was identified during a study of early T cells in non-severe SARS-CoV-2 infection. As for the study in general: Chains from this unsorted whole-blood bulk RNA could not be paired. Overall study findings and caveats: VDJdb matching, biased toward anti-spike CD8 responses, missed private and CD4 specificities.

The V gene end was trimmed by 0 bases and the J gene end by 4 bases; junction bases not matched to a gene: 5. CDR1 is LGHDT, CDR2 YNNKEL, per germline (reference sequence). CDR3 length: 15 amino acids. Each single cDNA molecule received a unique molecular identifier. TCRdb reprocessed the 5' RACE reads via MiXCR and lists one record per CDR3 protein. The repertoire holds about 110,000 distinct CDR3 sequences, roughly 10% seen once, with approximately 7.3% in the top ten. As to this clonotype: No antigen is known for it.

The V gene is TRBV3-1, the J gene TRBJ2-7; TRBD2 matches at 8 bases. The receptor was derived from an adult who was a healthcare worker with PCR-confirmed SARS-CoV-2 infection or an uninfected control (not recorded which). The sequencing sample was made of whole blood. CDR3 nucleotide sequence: TGTGCCAGCAGCCAAGAGGTACTAGCGGATTACGAGCAGTACTTC. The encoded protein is CASSQEVLADYEQYF.